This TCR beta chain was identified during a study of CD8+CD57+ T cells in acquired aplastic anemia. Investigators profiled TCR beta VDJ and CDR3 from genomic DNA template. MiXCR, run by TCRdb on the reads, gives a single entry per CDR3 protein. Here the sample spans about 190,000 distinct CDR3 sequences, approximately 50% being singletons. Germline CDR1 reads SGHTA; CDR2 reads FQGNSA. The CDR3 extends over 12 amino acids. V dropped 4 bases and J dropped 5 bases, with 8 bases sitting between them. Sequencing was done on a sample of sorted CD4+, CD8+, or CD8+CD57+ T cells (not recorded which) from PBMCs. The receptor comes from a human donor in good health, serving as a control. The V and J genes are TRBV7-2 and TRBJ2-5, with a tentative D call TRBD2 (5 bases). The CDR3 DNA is TGTGCCAGCAGCTGGCGGGTCGAGACCCAGTACTTC. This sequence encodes CASSWRVETQYF.